A selection of T cell receptor beta chains follows, all from one sample in a study of cytomegalovirus exposure and HLA in healthy donors. Assay: immunoSEQ multiplex PCR; the TCRdb copy retains only in-frame clones and omits some. The sample carries about 130,000 clones, roughly 17% recorded once. Sequenced sample: PBMCs. These receptors all come from a female donor in good health and CMV-seropositive. CDR3s include the opening cysteine and the closing phenylalanine or tryptophan. A D gene is named only where the DNA matches it firmly. Clone size appears in some rows only: once, few, many, or a class for an expanded clone.

V gene: TRBV29-1; D gene: -; clone size: few; J gene: TRBJ1-4; CDR3 protein: CSVEDGRGGEKLFF; CDR3 DNA: TGCAGCGTTGAAGATGGGAGGGGAGGCGAAAAACTGTTTTTT
V gene: TRBV5-1; D gene: -; clone size: few; J gene: TRBJ2-1; CDR3 protein: CASSLGLVANEQFF; CDR3 DNA: TGCGCCAGCAGCTTGGGACTAGTCGCTAATGAGCAGTTCTTC
V gene: TRBV7-2; D gene: -; clone size: once; J gene: TRBJ2-5; CDR3 protein: CASSLGAALQETQYF; CDR3 DNA: TGTGCCAGCAGCTTAGGGGCAGCCCTCCAAGAGACCCAGTACTTC
V gene: TRBV7-9; D gene: TRBD1; clone size: -; J gene: TRBJ2-7; CDR3 protein: CASSGYTRTGHEQYF; CDR3 DNA: TGTGCCAGCAGCGGCTACACGAGGACAGGCCACGAGCAGTACTTC
V gene: TRBV2; D gene: TRBD1; clone size: few; J gene: TRBJ1-1; CDR3 protein: CASRLQGVSTEAFF; CDR3 DNA: TGTGCCAGCAGGCTACAGGGGGTGAGCACTGAAGCTTTCTTT
V gene: TRBV2; D gene: TRBD1; clone size: few; J gene: TRBJ2-7; CDR3 protein: CASKTNRGFYEQYF; CDR3 DNA: TGTGCCAGCAAAACGAACAGGGGGTTCTACGAGCAGTACTTC
V gene: TRBV4-1; D gene: TRBD2; clone size: -; J gene: TRBJ2-7; CDR3 protein: CASSQEGLATSYEQYF; CDR3 DNA: TGCGCCAGCAGCCAGGAGGGACTAGCGACCTCCTACGAGCAGTACTTC
V gene: TRBV5-1; D gene: TRBD1; clone size: -; J gene: TRBJ1-6; CDR3 protein: CASSWGDRRPLHF; CDR3 DNA: TGCGCCAGCAGCTGGGGGGACAGGAGGCCCCTCCACTTT
V gene: TRBV29-1; D gene: TRBD2; clone size: -; J gene: TRBJ2-7; CDR3 protein: CSTGTSGGGLREQYF; CDR3 DNA: TGCAGCACTGGGACTAGCGGGGGGGGGCTGAGGGAGCAGTACTTC
V gene: TRBV18; D gene: TRBD1; clone size: few; J gene: TRBJ2-7; CDR3 protein: CASSPSRDSEQYF; CDR3 DNA: TGTGCCAGCTCACCAAGCCGGGACAGCGAGCAGTACTTC
V gene: TRBV27; D gene: TRBD1; clone size: few; J gene: TRBJ1-1; CDR3 protein: CASSLNRGGTEAFF; CDR3 DNA: TGTGCCAGCAGTTTAAACAGGGGCGGGACTGAAGCTTTCTTT
V gene: TRBV6-5; D gene: TRBD1; clone size: -; J gene: TRBJ1-4; CDR3 protein: CASSLDRLQKLFF; CDR3 DNA: TGTGCCAGCAGTTTGGACAGGCTCCAAAAACTGTTTTTT
V gene: TRBV29-1; D gene: TRBD1; clone size: few; J gene: TRBJ1-1; CDR3 protein: CSALNRGWEAFF; CDR3 DNA: TGCAGCGCTCTCAACAGGGGCTGGGAAGCTTTCTTT
V gene: TRBV9; D gene: -; clone size: -; J gene: TRBJ2-7; CDR3 protein: CASSVGELEFEQYF; CDR3 DNA: TGTGCCAGCAGCGTAGGGGAACTAGAGTTCGAGCAGTACTTC
V gene: TRBV7-2; D gene: -; clone size: -; J gene: TRBJ2-7; CDR3 protein: CASSPRASAYEQYF; CDR3 DNA: TGTGCCAGCAGCCCGCGGGCTAGCGCCTACGAGCAGTACTTC
V gene: TRBV6-5; D gene: TRBD2; clone size: -; J gene: TRBJ2-1; CDR3 protein: CASSLGLAGYNEQFF; CDR3 DNA: TGTGCCAGCAGTTTGGGACTAGCGGGCTACAATGAGCAGTTCTTC
V gene: TRBV10-3; D gene: -; clone size: few; J gene: TRBJ2-5; CDR3 protein: CAISESVASAETQYF; CDR3 DNA: TGTGCCATCAGTGAGTCGGTCGCTAGTGCGGAGACCCAGTACTTC
V gene: TRBV27; D gene: TRBD2; clone size: -; J gene: TRBJ2-3; CDR3 protein: CASSFELAGTDTQYF; CDR3 DNA: TGTGCCAGCAGTTTTGAACTAGCGGGAACCGATACGCAGTATTTT
V gene: TRBV28; D gene: -; clone size: few; J gene: TRBJ1-4; CDR3 protein: CASSAGGGGYEKLFF; CDR3 DNA: TGTGCCAGCAGTGCGGGGGGCGGCGGGTATGAAAAACTGTTTTTT
V gene: TRBV6-1; D gene: TRBD1; clone size: few; J gene: TRBJ2-1; CDR3 protein: CASSEAEPYRQGWTNEQFF; CDR3 DNA: TGTGCCAGCAGTGAAGCGGAACCGTACCGACAGGGTTGGACCAATGAGCAGTTCTTC
V gene: TRBV30; D gene: TRBD2; clone size: -; J gene: TRBJ2-7; CDR3 protein: CAHSGTTYEQYF; CDR3 DNA: TGTGCCCATAGCGGGACGACCTACGAGCAGTACTTC
V gene: TRBV10-2; D gene: -; clone size: few; J gene: TRBJ1-5; CDR3 protein: CASSESELPVLTLWGLPVHQPQHF; CDR3 DNA: TGCGCCAGCAGTGAGTCGGAACTTCCAGTCCTAACATTGTGGGGACTTCCAGTCCATCAGCCCCAGCATTTT
V gene: TRBV5-6; D gene: TRBD1; clone size: few; J gene: TRBJ1-1; CDR3 protein: CASSLAWQGATEAFF; CDR3 DNA: TGTGCCAGCAGCTTGGCCTGGCAGGGGGCCACTGAAGCTTTCTTT
V gene: TRBV5-1; D gene: -; clone size: few; J gene: TRBJ1-1; CDR3 protein: CASSFLKDGGEAFF; CDR3 DNA: TGCGCCAGCAGCTTCCTGAAGGACGGGGGGGAAGCTTTCTTT
V gene: TRBV5-6; D gene: TRBD2; clone size: -; J gene: TRBJ2-7; CDR3 protein: CASSFFSGRAFDEQYF; CDR3 DNA: TGTGCCAGCAGCTTTTTCAGCGGGAGAGCCTTCGACGAGCAGTACTTC
V gene: TRBV12-5; D gene: TRBD2; clone size: few; J gene: TRBJ2-3; CDR3 protein: CASGLSPLAGADTQYF; CDR3 DNA: TGTGCTAGTGGTTTGTCTCCGCTAGCGGGAGCAGATACGCAGTATTTT
V gene: TRBV29-1; D gene: -; clone size: few; J gene: TRBJ2-7; CDR3 protein: CSVVPGVYDEQYF; CDR3 DNA: TGCAGCGTTGTGCCAGGGGTTTACGACGAGCAGTACTTC
V gene: TRBV30; D gene: TRBD1; clone size: -; J gene: TRBJ1-2; CDR3 protein: CAWTTGGGYGYTF; CDR3 DNA: TGTGCCTGGACGACAGGGGGAGGCTATGGCTACACCTTC
V gene: TRBV2; D gene: TRBD1; clone size: -; J gene: TRBJ2-7; CDR3 protein: CASSRQGRSYEQYF; CDR3 DNA: TGTGCCAGCAGCCGACAGGGGAGATCCTACGAGCAGTACTTC
V gene: TRBV6-5; D gene: -; clone size: few; J gene: TRBJ1-1; CDR3 protein: CASSYSIPGLNKPAFF; CDR3 DNA: TGTGCCAGCAGTTACTCGATACCGGGACTTAACAAGCCAGCTTTCTTT